The T cell receptor beta chain described here comes from a study of blood T cell repertoires in COVID-19. Deletions cut 9 bases from V and 10 bases from J, with 15 bases between. The CDR3 loop spans 12 amino acids. Germline V gene sequence: CDR1 KGHDR, CDR2 SFDVKD. Assay used: immunoSEQ multiplex PCR; TCRdb lists only in-frame clones, some missing. The table records around 160,000 clones, 75% to 85% of them present only once. The chain recombines TRBV24-1 with TRBJ2-1, with D perhaps matching TRBD2 (7 bases). This receptor was taken from a middle-aged man who had recovered from COVID-19. Sequencing was done on a sample of PBMCs or T cells enriched from blood (not recorded which). CDR3 sequence reads: CATRARGGEQFF. The CDR3 DNA is TGTGCCACCCGGGCGAGGGGGGGAGAGCAGTTCTTC.